This TCR beta chain was sequenced during a study of blood T cell repertoires in COVID-19. The method was immunoSEQ multiplex PCR; TCRdb's version includes in-frame clones alone and lacks a portion of them. The sample contains over 200,000 clones, approximately 89% of which appear only once. Material for sequencing was peripheral blood. The receptor was isolated from a middle-aged woman with acute or convalescent COVID-19.

The CDR3 DNA reads as TGTGCCAGCAGCCCAGGGTTGGGACAGGGTACTGAAGCTTTCTTT. Residues: CASSPGLGQGTEAFF. The chain carries TRBV5-4 and TRBJ1-1, with 9 bases lining up with TRBD1. Germline V gene sequence: CDR1 SGHNT, CDR2 YYREEE (reference sequence). V trimming: 4 bases; J trimming: 5 bases; junction bases outside the gene matches: 9. The CDR3 is 15 amino acids.